Below, one TCR beta chain is given with its context. Antigen specificity is unknown. Per germline, CDR1 DFQATT and CDR2 SNEGSKA (reference sequence). CDR3 length: 16 residues. This sample is part of a study of CD8 T cells in ankylosing spondylitis. Findings and caveats of the study: Blood of patients with ankylosing spondylitis appeared to be characterized by a TCR beta motif of seven or eight highly homologous variants. In synovial fluid and blood from reactive arthritis, some motif variants were previously reported.

TCRdb fed the 5' RACE reads into MiXCR, producing one record per CDR3 protein. The profile shows 200,000 to 300,000 distinct CDR3 sequences, approximately 24% of them singletons. The chain uses TRBV20-1 and TRBJ2-3, with a possible D match to TRBD2 (7 bases). Material: blood, either unsorted or a sorted T cell fraction (not recorded which). This receptor was taken from a male donor with ankylosing spondylitis or in good health (not recorded which). The CDR3 DNA reads TGCAGCCCAAACGCCCGGGGCGGGGGCATCACAGATACGCAGTATTTT. It codes for CSPNARGGGITDTQYF.